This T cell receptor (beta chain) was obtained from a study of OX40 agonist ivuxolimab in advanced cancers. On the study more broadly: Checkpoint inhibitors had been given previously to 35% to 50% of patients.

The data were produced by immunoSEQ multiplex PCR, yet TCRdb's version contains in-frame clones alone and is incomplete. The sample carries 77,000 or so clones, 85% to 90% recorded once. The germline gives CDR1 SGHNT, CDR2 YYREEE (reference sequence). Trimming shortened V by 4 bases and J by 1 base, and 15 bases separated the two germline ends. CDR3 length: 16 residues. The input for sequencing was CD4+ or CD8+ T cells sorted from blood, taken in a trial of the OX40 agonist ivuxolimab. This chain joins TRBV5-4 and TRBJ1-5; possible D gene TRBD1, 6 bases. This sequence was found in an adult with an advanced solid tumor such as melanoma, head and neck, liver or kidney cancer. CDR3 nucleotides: TGTGCCAGCAGCCGAGGGGGGACTCGGAGCAATCAGCCCCAGCATTTT. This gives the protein CASSRGGTRSNQPQHF.